These 8 T cell receptor beta chains were all obtained from the same sample, sequenced in a study of blood T cell repertoires in COVID-19. The repertoire was sequenced with immunoSEQ multiplex PCR; TCRdb's copy has only in-frame clones and lacks some. Of tens of thousands of clones in the sample, 85% to 90% were seen once. What was sequenced was peripheral blood. Source of these receptors: a man between 60 and 75 years old with active or convalescent COVID-19.

The CDR3 sequence is CASQGNYEQYV. In nucleotides, the CDR3 is TGTGCCAGCCAGGGGAACTACGAGCAGTACGTC. The gene calls are TRBV28 and TRBJ2-7, with a tentative D call TRBD1 (6 bases). V was shortened by 8 bases and J by 3 bases, with 8 bases between the two germline ends. The CDR3 is made up of 11 amino acids. The V gene's germline CDR1 is MDHEN and CDR2 SYDVKM.

This chain uses TRBV2 with TRBJ1-5; D may be TRBD1 (6 bases). The CDR3 is 16 amino acids. The V end lost 3 bases, the J end lost 1 base, and 13 bases lay between the germline ends. The germline V gene has CDR1 SNHLY and CDR2 FYNNEI. CDR3 in DNA: TGTGCCAGCAGTGATGACAGGCGGCCCAGCAATCAGCCCCAGCATTTT. This gives the protein CASSDDRRPSNQPQHF.

This clone was counted only a few times. The rearrangement joins TRBV7-2 to TRBJ2-3, with D possibly matching TRBD1 (5 bases). Germline CDR1 reads SGHTA; CDR2 reads FQGNSA. CDR3 length: 14 amino acids. V was pared by 2 bases and J by 0 bases, with 6 bases between. This CDR3 is CASSLQGSTDTQYF. The CDR3 coding sequence is TGTGCCAGCAGCTTACAGGGTAGCACAGATACGCAGTATTTT.

The V call is TRBV12-5, the J call TRBJ1-5; D may be TRBD1 (5 bases). This CDR3 comprises 15 residues. The germline V gene has CDR1 LGHNT and CDR2 FRNRAP. Trimming left V 1 base short and J 0 bases short, with 7 bases between. For the CDR3, the DNA is TGTGCTAGTGGTTTGGGCCAGGGTAGCAATCAGCCCCAGCATTTT. Its translation: CASGLGQGSNQPQHF.

This chain uses TRBV5-5 with TRBJ1-3; no reliable D call. Germline V gene lookup returns CDR1 SGHKS and CDR2 YYEKEE (reference sequence). V was cut by 1 base and J by 4 bases, with 6 bases left in between. The CDR3 totals 13 residues. DNA of the CDR3: TGTGCCAGCAGCTTGTCGGTCGGAAACACCATATATTTT. It yields the protein CASSLSVGNTIYF.

The CDR3 sequence: CASKRTSDGELFF. The CDR3 region has the DNA TGTGCCAGTAAACGGACTAGCGACGGGGAGCTGTTTTTT. This chain joins TRBV6-5 and TRBJ2-2; TRBD2 matches 9 bases. Trimming removed 9 bases from V and 7 bases from J; junction bases left unmatched: 6. CDR1 MNHEY and CDR2 SVGAGI come from the germline V gene. The CDR3 runs 13 residues.

This clone has ten or more counts. The CDR3 DNA reads TGTGCCAGCAGCCGGGGACAGTTCACAGATACGCAGTATTTT. Its protein product is CASSRGQFTDTQYF. The rearrangement links TRBV3-1 (or the pseudogene TRBV3-2) to TRBJ2-3, with TRBD1 matching over 7 bases. This CDR3 has 14 residues. The germline V gene has CDR1 LGHDT and CDR2 YNNKEL (reference sequence). J was trimmed by 2 bases and V by 4 bases; bases with no gene match: 3.

V and J are TRBV5-1 and TRBJ1-1; D not resolved. The length of the CDR3 is 13 residues. From germline, CDR1 is SGHRS and CDR2 YFSETQ. Trimming left V 6 bases short and J 4 bases short, with 13 bases between. The CDR3 DNA is TGCGCCAGCACCTTATTCGGTGGCACTGAAGCTTTCTTT. Amino acid sequence: CASTLFGGTEAFF. The whole variable domain, remainder taken from reference TRBV5-1 and TRBJ1-1, is KAGVTQTPRYLIKTRGQQVTLSCSPISGHRSVSWYQQTPGQGLQFLFEYFSETQRNKGNFPGRFSGRQFSNSRSEMNVSTLELGDSALYLCASTLFGGTEAFFGQGTRLTVV.